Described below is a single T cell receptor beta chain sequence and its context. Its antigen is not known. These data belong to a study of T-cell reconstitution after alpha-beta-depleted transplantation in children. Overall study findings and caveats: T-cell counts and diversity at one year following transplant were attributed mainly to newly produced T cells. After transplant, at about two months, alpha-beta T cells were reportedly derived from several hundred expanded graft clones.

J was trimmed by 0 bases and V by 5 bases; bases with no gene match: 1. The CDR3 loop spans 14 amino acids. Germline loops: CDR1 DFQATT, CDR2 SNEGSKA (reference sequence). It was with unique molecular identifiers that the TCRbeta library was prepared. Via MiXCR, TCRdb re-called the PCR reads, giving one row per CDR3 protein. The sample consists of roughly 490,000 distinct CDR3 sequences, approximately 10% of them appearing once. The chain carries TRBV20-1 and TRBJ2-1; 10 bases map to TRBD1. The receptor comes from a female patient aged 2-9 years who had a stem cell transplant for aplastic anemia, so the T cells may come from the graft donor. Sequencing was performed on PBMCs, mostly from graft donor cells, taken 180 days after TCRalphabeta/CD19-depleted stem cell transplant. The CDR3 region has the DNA TGCAGTGCTGGGGACAGGGGCTCCTACAATGAGCAGTTCTTC. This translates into CSAGDRGSYNEQFF.